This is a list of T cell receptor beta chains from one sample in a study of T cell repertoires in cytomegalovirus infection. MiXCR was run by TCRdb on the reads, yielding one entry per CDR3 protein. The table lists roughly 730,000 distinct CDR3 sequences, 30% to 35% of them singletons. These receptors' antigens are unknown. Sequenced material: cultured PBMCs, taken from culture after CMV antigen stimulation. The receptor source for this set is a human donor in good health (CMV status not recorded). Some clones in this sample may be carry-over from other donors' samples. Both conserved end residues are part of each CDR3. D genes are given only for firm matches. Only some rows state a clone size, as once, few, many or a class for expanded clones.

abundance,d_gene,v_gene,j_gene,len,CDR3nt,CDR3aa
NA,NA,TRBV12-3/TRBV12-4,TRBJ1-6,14,TGTGCCAGCAGTTCGTCCCGCCGGGGTTCACCCCTCCACTTT,CASSSSRRGSPLHF
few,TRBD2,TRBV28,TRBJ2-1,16,TGTGCCAGCAGTACACCCGCGGGAGGCCTCTACAATGAGCAGTTCTTC,CASSTPAGGLYNEQFF
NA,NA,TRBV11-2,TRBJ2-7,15,TGTGCCAGCAGCTACCCCTCGGTAGGGCTCTACGAGCAGTACTTC,CASSYPSVGLYEQYF
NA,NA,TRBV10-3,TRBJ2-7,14,TGTGCCATCAGTTTAGTTGAGCTAACAGGCGAGCAGTACTTC,CAISLVELTGEQYF
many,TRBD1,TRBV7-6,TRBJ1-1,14,TGTGCCAGCAGCCACAGGGGCGAGAACACTGAAGCTTTCTTT,CASSHRGENTEAFF
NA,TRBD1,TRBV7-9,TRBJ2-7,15,TGTGCCAGCAGCCTAAATATGGGACAGGCCTACGAGCAGTACTTC,CASSLNMGQAYEQYF
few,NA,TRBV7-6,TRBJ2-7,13,TGTGCCAGCAGCTTAATTACAGAGAACGAGCAGTACTTC,CASSLITENEQYF
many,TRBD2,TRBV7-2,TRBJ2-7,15,TGTGCCAGCAGCCCTCTAGCGGGAGGGTACTACGAGCAGTACTTC,CASSPLAGGYYEQYF
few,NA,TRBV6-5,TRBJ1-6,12,TGTGCCAGCAAGGGGGGTTCATCACCCCTCCACTTT,CASKGGSSPLHF
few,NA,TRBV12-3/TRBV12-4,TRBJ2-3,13,TGTGCCAGCAGTGTATCTAGCACAGATACGCAGTATTTT,CASSVSSTDTQYF
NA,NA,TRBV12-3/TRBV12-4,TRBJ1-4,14,TGTGCCAGCAGTTCTGGTGGGGCTAATGAAAAACTGTTTTTT,CASSSGGANEKLFF
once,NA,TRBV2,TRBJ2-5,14,TGTGCCAGCAGTGAAGCGTATGGCGGTAGGAACCAGTACTTC,CASSEAYGGRNQYF
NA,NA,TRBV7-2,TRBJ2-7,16,TGTGCCAGCAGCTTAGGGTCGGCTAGGAATCCCTACGAGCAGTACTTC,CASSLGSARNPYEQYF
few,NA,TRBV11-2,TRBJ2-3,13,TGTGCCAGCAGCTTAACCCTTGGGGATACGCAGTATTTT,CASSLTLGDTQYF
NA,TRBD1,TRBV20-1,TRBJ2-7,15,TGCAGTGCCCCCGTGCCGGACAGGGGCCCCTACGAGCAGTACTTC,CSAPVPDRGPYEQYF
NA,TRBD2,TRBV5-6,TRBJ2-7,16,TGTGCCAGCAGCTTCCAAGCGGGGGGCCTAAACTACGAGCAGTACTTC,CASSFQAGGLNYEQYF
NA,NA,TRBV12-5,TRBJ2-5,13,TGTGCTAGTGGTTTGGGTCGACTACGGACCCAGTACTTC,CASGLGRLRTQYF
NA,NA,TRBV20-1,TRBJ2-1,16,TGCAGTGCTAGTCCCATGTTGGGCAGGGCGACCAATGAGCAGTTCTTC,CSASPMLGRATNEQFF
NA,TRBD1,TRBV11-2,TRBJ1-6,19,TGTGCCAGCAGCTTTCTACCGGGACAGGGAATCTCCTATAATTCACCCCTCCACTTT,CASSFLPGQGISYNSPLHF
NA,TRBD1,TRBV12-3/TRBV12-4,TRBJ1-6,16,TGTGCCAGCATGGACGAAACAGGGGGCAGGGATTCACCCCTCCACTTT,CASMDETGGRDSPLHF
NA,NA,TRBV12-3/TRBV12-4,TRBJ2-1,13,TGTGCCAGCAGTTACACATTAGTGAATGAGCAGTTCTTC,CASSYTLVNEQFF
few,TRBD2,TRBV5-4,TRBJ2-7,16,TGTGCCAGCAGCTCCCACGCCGGACTAGCGGCCTACGAGCAGTACTTC,CASSSHAGLAAYEQYF
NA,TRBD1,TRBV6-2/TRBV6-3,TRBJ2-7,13,TGTGCCAGCACTGACCGGACAGGTATCGAGCAGTACTTC,CASTDRTGIEQYF
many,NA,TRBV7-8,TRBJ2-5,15,TGTGCCAGCAGCCCGTGGCGGCTCCCGACAGAGACCCAGTACTTC,CASSPWRLPTETQYF
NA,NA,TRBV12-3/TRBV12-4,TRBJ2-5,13,TGTGCCAGCAGACAAACGGAGAAAGAGACCCAGTACTTC,CASRQTEKETQYF
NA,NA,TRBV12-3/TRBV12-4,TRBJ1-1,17,TGTGCCAGCAGTTTTATATTTTCGATCGGACAGAACACTGAAGCTTTCTTT,CASSFIFSIGQNTEAFF
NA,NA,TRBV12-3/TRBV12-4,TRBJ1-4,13,TGTGCCAGCAGTGGAGGGGTCGGTGAAAAACTGTTTTTT,CASSGGVGEKLFF
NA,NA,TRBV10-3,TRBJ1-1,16,TGTGCCACCACACATTCATTGGAGAGACAGAACACTGAAGCTTTCTTT,CATTHSLERQNTEAFF
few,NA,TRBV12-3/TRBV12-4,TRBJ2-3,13,TGTGCCAGCAGCCTTGTGCCGGGACCCCGGCAGTATTTT,CASSLVPGPRQYF